The rows below give T cell receptor beta chains drawn from one sample of a study of a mutant IDH1 vaccine in newly diagnosed glioma. Some clones are missing from TCRdb's copy, which holds only in-frame ones; the method was immunoSEQ multiplex PCR. The data show 60,000 to 70,000 clones, about four fifths seen once. Their antigen targets remain unknown. The specimen comprised PBMCs, sampled from a glioma patient whose treatment included an IDH1 peptide vaccine. These receptor sequences come from a young man with glioma. Each CDR3 is given with its conserved first and last residue. A D gene is named only where the DNA matches it firmly. Rows may omit the clone size; those that give it use once, few, many or a size class.

clone_size: NA
v_call: TRBV6-6
j_call: TRBJ2-1
d_call: TRBD2
cdr3_aa: CASSPSGGSYNEQFF
cdr3_nt: TGTGCCAGCAGCCCTTCGGGGGGCTCCTACAATGAGCAGTTCTTC

clone_size: NA
v_call: TRBV10-1
j_call: TRBJ1-1
d_call: NA
cdr3_aa: CASSEGRVNTEAFF
cdr3_nt: TGCGCCAGCAGTGAGGGACGTGTGAACACTGAAGCTTTCTTT

clone_size: NA
v_call: TRBV27
j_call: TRBJ1-2
d_call: NA
cdr3_aa: CASSLSPGQNYGYTF
cdr3_nt: TGTGCCAGCAGTTTATCGCCCGGACAGAACTATGGCTACACCTTC

clone_size: NA
v_call: TRBV6-5
j_call: TRBJ2-3
d_call: NA
cdr3_aa: CASSCFRSTDTQYF
cdr3_nt: TGTGCCAGCAGTTGTTTCCGGAGCACAGATACGCAGTATTTT

clone_size: NA
v_call: TRBV7-9
j_call: TRBJ2-1
d_call: NA
cdr3_aa: CASTLWLF
cdr3_nt: TGTGCCAGCACCCTCTGGCTCTTC

clone_size: NA
v_call: TRBV6-5
j_call: TRBJ1-2
d_call: TRBD1
cdr3_aa: CASRGTGTYGYTF
cdr3_nt: TGTGCCAGCAGGGGGACAGGGACCTATGGCTACACCTTC

clone_size: NA
v_call: TRBV5-1
j_call: TRBJ2-1
d_call: NA
cdr3_aa: CASSLVGDHNEQFF
cdr3_nt: TGCGCCAGCAGCTTGGTGGGAGATCACAATGAGCAGTTCTTC

clone_size: NA
v_call: TRBV4-1
j_call: TRBJ2-1
d_call: TRBD2
cdr3_aa: CASSQSLAGRYNEQFF
cdr3_nt: TGCGCCAGCAGCCAATCTCTAGCGGGGAGATACAATGAGCAGTTCTTC

clone_size: NA
v_call: TRBV15
j_call: TRBJ2-5
d_call: TRBD1
cdr3_aa: CATSRDRGGETQYF
cdr3_nt: TGTGCCACCAGCCGGGACAGGGGAGGAGAGACCCAGTACTTC

clone_size: NA
v_call: TRBV5-1
j_call: TRBJ2-4
d_call: NA
cdr3_aa: CASSFVAGWENIQYF
cdr3_nt: TGCGCCAGCAGCTTTGTTGCAGGGTGGGAAAACATTCAGTACTTC

clone_size: few
v_call: TRBV9
j_call: TRBJ1-6
d_call: TRBD1
cdr3_aa: CASSPRTGAELDSPLHF
cdr3_nt: TGTGCCAGCAGCCCTCGAACAGGGGCAGAGTTGGATTCACCCCTCCACTTT

clone_size: NA
v_call: TRBV5-6
j_call: TRBJ2-7
d_call: NA
cdr3_aa: CASSLALDGTYEQYF
cdr3_nt: TGTGCCAGCAGCTTGGCCCTTGACGGAACCTACGAGCAGTACTTC

clone_size: NA
v_call: TRBV6-5
j_call: TRBJ2-7
d_call: NA
cdr3_aa: CASRDPTEVSYEQYF
cdr3_nt: TGTGCCAGCAGGGACCCGACAGAAGTATCCTACGAGCAGTACTTC

clone_size: NA
v_call: TRBV30
j_call: TRBJ2-7
d_call: TRBD1
cdr3_aa: CAWSVTIPRGRYYYEQYF
cdr3_nt: TGTGCCTGGAGTGTAACAATACCCAGGGGGAGATACTACTACGAGCAGTACTTC

clone_size: NA
v_call: TRBV6-4
j_call: TRBJ2-3
d_call: TRBD2
cdr3_aa: CASSASGGAADTQYF
cdr3_nt: TGTGCCAGCAGTGCTAGCGGGGGGGCCGCAGATACGCAGTATTTT

clone_size: NA
v_call: TRBV27
j_call: TRBJ2-7
d_call: NA
cdr3_aa: CASSRDVTYEQYF
cdr3_nt: TGTGCCAGCAGTAGGGACGTGACCTACGAGCAGTACTTC

clone_size: NA
v_call: TRBV30
j_call: TRBJ1-2
d_call: NA
cdr3_aa: CAWSAPGQNYGYTF
cdr3_nt: TGTGCCTGGAGTGCCCCGGGACAAAACTATGGCTACACCTTC

clone_size: NA
v_call: TRBV7-9
j_call: TRBJ1-1
d_call: NA
cdr3_aa: CASSDGTYQAFF
cdr3_nt: TGTGCCAGCAGCGACGGGACTTACCAAGCTTTCTTT

clone_size: NA
v_call: TRBV14
j_call: TRBJ2-3
d_call: NA
cdr3_aa: CASSYARDSTDTQYF
cdr3_nt: TGTGCCAGCAGTTACGCCAGGGATAGCACAGATACGCAGTATTTT

clone_size: NA
v_call: TRBV2
j_call: TRBJ1-1
d_call: NA
cdr3_aa: CASSQTGNTEAFF
cdr3_nt: TGTGCCAGCAGCCAGACAGGGAACACTGAAGCTTTCTTT

clone_size: NA
v_call: TRBV6-4
j_call: TRBJ1-1
d_call: NA
cdr3_aa: CASSDEFGHEAFF
cdr3_nt: TGTGCCAGCAGTGATGAATTTGGTCATGAAGCTTTCTTT

clone_size: once
v_call: TRBV5-1
j_call: TRBJ2-5
d_call: TRBD1
cdr3_aa: CASSLYDRERETQYF
cdr3_nt: TGCGCCAGCAGCTTGTACGACAGGGAAAGGGAGACCCAGTACTTC

clone_size: NA
v_call: TRBV13
j_call: TRBJ1-6
d_call: NA
cdr3_aa: CASSHDGSYNSPLHF
cdr3_nt: TGTGCCAGCAGCCACGACGGTAGCTATAATTCACCCCTCCACTTT

clone_size: NA
v_call: TRBV5-1
j_call: TRBJ2-6
d_call: TRBD1
cdr3_aa: CASSLGTGISGANVLTF
cdr3_nt: TGCGCCAGCAGCCTCGGGACAGGTATCTCTGGGGCCAACGTCCTGACTTTC

clone_size: NA
v_call: TRBV19
j_call: TRBJ2-1
d_call: NA
cdr3_aa: CASSKNPALYNEQFF
cdr3_nt: TGTGCCAGTAGTAAGAACCCAGCCCTCTACAATGAGCAGTTCTTC

clone_size: NA
v_call: TRBV9
j_call: TRBJ2-5
d_call: NA
cdr3_aa: CASSVESSADETQYF
cdr3_nt: TGTGCCAGCAGCGTAGAATCCAGCGCGGACGAGACCCAGTACTTC

clone_size: NA
v_call: TRBV5-1
j_call: TRBJ2-1
d_call: TRBD2
cdr3_aa: CASSPWTSGGREQFF
cdr3_nt: TGCGCCAGCAGCCCCTGGACTAGCGGGGGGAGAGAGCAGTTCTTC

clone_size: NA
v_call: TRBV7-9
j_call: TRBJ2-7
d_call: NA
cdr3_aa: CASSLEYRTHEQYF
cdr3_nt: TGTGCCAGCAGCTTAGAATACAGGACCCACGAGCAGTACTTC

clone_size: NA
v_call: TRBV4-1
j_call: TRBJ2-1
d_call: TRBD2
cdr3_aa: CASSLRTSGGVNNEQFF
cdr3_nt: TGCGCCAGCAGCTTACGGACTAGCGGGGGGGTTAACAATGAGCAGTTCTTC

clone_size: NA
v_call: TRBV2
j_call: TRBJ2-7
d_call: TRBD1
cdr3_aa: CASWRTGNISYEQYF
cdr3_nt: TGTGCCAGCTGGCGGACAGGGAATATCAGCTACGAGCAGTACTTC

clone_size: once
v_call: TRBV29-1
j_call: TRBJ1-2
d_call: NA
cdr3_aa: CSVARRISYGYTF
cdr3_nt: TGCAGCGTTGCTCGCAGAATAAGCTATGGCTACACCTTC

clone_size: NA
v_call: TRBV7-8
j_call: TRBJ2-2
d_call: NA
cdr3_aa: CASSLFGTLANTGELFF
cdr3_nt: TGTGCCAGCAGCTTATTCGGGACCCTCGCGAACACCGGGGAGCTGTTTTTT

clone_size: NA
v_call: TRBV6-1
j_call: TRBJ1-2
d_call: NA
cdr3_aa: CASSDWGGGRPTF
cdr3_nt: TGTGCCAGCAGTGATTGGGGCGGAGGGCGTCCTACCTTC

clone_size: NA
v_call: TRBV5-1
j_call: TRBJ1-1
d_call: NA
cdr3_aa: CASSDLGINTEAFF
cdr3_nt: TGCGCCAGCAGTGATTTAGGGATCAACACTGAAGCTTTCTTT

clone_size: NA
v_call: TRBV7-7
j_call: TRBJ2-3
d_call: NA
cdr3_aa: CASSQGHQSTDTQYF
cdr3_nt: TGTGCCAGCAGCCAGGGACACCAGAGCACAGATACGCAGTATTTT

clone_size: NA
v_call: TRBV6-4
j_call: TRBJ1-6
d_call: NA
cdr3_aa: CASSGASGSPLHF
cdr3_nt: TGTGCCAGCAGTGGGGCAAGCGGTTCACCCCTCCACTTT

clone_size: NA
v_call: TRBV6-6
j_call: TRBJ2-1
d_call: TRBD1
cdr3_aa: CASSYQDRMGDEQFF
cdr3_nt: TGTGCCAGCAGTTACCAGGACAGGATGGGCGATGAGCAGTTCTTC

clone_size: NA
v_call: TRBV10-3
j_call: TRBJ2-1
d_call: NA
cdr3_aa: CAISEQSYNEQFF
cdr3_nt: TGTGCCATCAGTGAACAGAGCTACAATGAGCAGTTCTTC

clone_size: NA
v_call: TRBV18
j_call: TRBJ2-7
d_call: NA
cdr3_aa: CASSPAVQGLYEQYF
cdr3_nt: TGTGCCAGCTCACCAGCGGTACAGGGCCTCTACGAGCAGTACTTC

clone_size: NA
v_call: TRBV9
j_call: TRBJ2-1
d_call: TRBD2
cdr3_aa: CASSVETSGISNEQFF
cdr3_nt: TGTGCCAGCAGCGTAGAGACTAGCGGGATCTCCAATGAGCAGTTCTTC

clone_size: NA
v_call: TRBV6-5
j_call: TRBJ1-1
d_call: NA
cdr3_aa: CASSYSTEGYTEAFF
cdr3_nt: TGTGCCAGCAGTTACTCAACGGAGGGGTACACTGAAGCTTTCTTT

clone_size: NA
v_call: TRBV19
j_call: TRBJ2-3
d_call: NA
cdr3_aa: CASSLAGYTDTQYF
cdr3_nt: TGTGCCAGTAGCCTGGCGGGGTACACAGATACGCAGTATTTT

clone_size: NA
v_call: TRBV28
j_call: TRBJ1-5
d_call: NA
cdr3_aa: CASSLSQGLGSLYSNQPQHF
cdr3_nt: TGTGCCAGCAGCCTCTCGCAGGGTCTCGGGTCTCTATATAGCAATCAGCCCCAGCATTTT

clone_size: NA
v_call: TRBV14
j_call: TRBJ2-1
d_call: NA
cdr3_aa: CASSQSAPPQFF
cdr3_nt: TGTGCCAGCAGCCAATCGGCACCCCCCCAGTTCTTC

clone_size: NA
v_call: TRBV19
j_call: TRBJ1-4
d_call: TRBD1
cdr3_aa: CASTPGFATGTNFGKLFF
cdr3_nt: TGTGCCAGTACCCCCGGCTTTGCGACAGGGACCAATTTTGGAAAACTGTTTTTT